A selection of T cell receptor beta chains follows, all from one sample in a study of graft-versus-host responses after intestinal transplantation. Sequencing used immunoSEQ multiplex PCR; TCRdb keeps in-frame clones, though not all of them. The profile shows some 7,000 clones, more than 60% of them singletons. Sequencing was performed on ileum tissue, taken about 55 days after transplant. These receptors all stem from a human patient who received an intestinal transplant, so some T cells may come from the graft donor. CDR3s include the opening cysteine and the closing phenylalanine or tryptophan. A D gene is named only where the DNA matches it firmly. Clone size is stated in some rows and not others, as once, few, many or a class when expanded.

abundance	v_gene	d_gene	j_gene	CDR3aa	CDR3nt
.	TRBV7-2	.	TRBJ2-1	CASSLGGLPGVFGNEQFF	TGTGCCAGCAGCTTAGGGGGGTTGCCAGGGGTTTTTGGGAATGAGCAGTTCTTC
.	TRBV5-6	TRBD1	TRBJ1-2	CASSSKALGQVRNYGYTF	TGTGCCAGCAGCTCCAAGGCCCTTGGACAGGTCAGAAACTATGGCTACACCTTC
.	TRBV5-4	.	TRBJ2-1	CASSLHGTSHLGEQFF	TGTGCCAGCAGCTTACACGGGACTTCCCATCTGGGGGAGCAGTTCTTC
once	TRBV25-1	TRBD1	TRBJ1-2	CASRRTGPNYGYTF	TGTGCCAGCAGAAGGACAGGGCCAAACTATGGCTACACCTTC
.	TRBV9	.	TRBJ1-4	CASSVSGGANEKLFF	TGTGCCAGCAGCGTATCCGGGGGGGCTAATGAAAAACTGTTTTTT
few	TRBV2	.	TRBJ1-4	CASSDQNNEKLFF	TGTGCCAGCAGTGACCAGAATAATGAAAAACTGTTTTTT
.	TRBV18	TRBD2	TRBJ2-1	CASSRLAAWTEQFF	TGTGCCAGCTCCCGACTAGCGGCTTGGACCGAGCAGTTCTTC
once	TRBV27	.	TRBJ1-1	CASSPHPSEVNTEAFF	TGTGCCAGCAGTCCACACCCCTCCGAAGTGAACACTGAAGCTTTCTTT
.	TRBV5-6	.	TRBJ2-3	CASSSEDTQYF	TGTGCCAGCAGCTCGGAGGATACGCAGTATTTT
.	TRBV5-8	.	TRBJ2-1	CASSLTGLWEQFF	TGTGCCAGCAGCTTGACAGGGCTATGGGAGCAGTTCTTC
.	TRBV27	TRBD2	TRBJ2-1	CASSLSSGGAYNEQFF	TGTGCCAGCAGTTTATCGAGCGGGGGGGCGTACAATGAGCAGTTCTTC
.	TRBV6-1	TRBD2	TRBJ2-1	CASSEQTSGGAYNEQFF	TGTGCCAGCAGTGAACAAACTAGCGGGGGGGCCTACAATGAGCAGTTCTTC
.	TRBV19	TRBD1	TRBJ1-2	CASRTGGFNYGYTF	TGTGCCAGTAGGACAGGGGGCTTTAACTATGGCTACACCTTC
.	TRBV4-3	.	TRBJ1-2	CASSQLGHLHNYGYTF	TGCGCCAGCAGCCAATTAGGACATCTACATAACTATGGCTACACCTTC
.	TRBV5-4	TRBD2	TRBJ2-3	CASSLPGLVPTDTQYF	TGTGCCAGCAGCTTGCCAGGACTAGTTCCCACAGATACGCAGTATTTT
once	TRBV11-2	TRBD1	TRBJ1-2	CASSPQPGGGYTF	TGTGCCAGCAGCCCCCAACCAGGGGGTGGCTACACCTTC
.	TRBV11-2	.	TRBJ2-3	CASSPRTSTDTQYF	TGTGCCAGCAGCCCCAGGACTAGCACAGATACGCAGTATTTT
.	TRBV11-1	TRBD2	TRBJ2-1	CASGGGGVSPSSYNEQFF	TGTGCCAGCGGCGGTGGGGGGGTATCCCCGAGCTCCTACAATGAGCAGTTCTTC
once	TRBV11-2	TRBD1	TRBJ2-4	CASSSYRDRDGAKNIQYF	TGTGCCAGCAGCTCTTACCGGGACAGGGACGGTGCCAAAAACATTCAGTACTTC
.	TRBV9	.	TRBJ2-3	CASSSPPGFSQYF	TGTGCCAGCAGCTCCCCTCCAGGGTTTTCACAGTATTTT